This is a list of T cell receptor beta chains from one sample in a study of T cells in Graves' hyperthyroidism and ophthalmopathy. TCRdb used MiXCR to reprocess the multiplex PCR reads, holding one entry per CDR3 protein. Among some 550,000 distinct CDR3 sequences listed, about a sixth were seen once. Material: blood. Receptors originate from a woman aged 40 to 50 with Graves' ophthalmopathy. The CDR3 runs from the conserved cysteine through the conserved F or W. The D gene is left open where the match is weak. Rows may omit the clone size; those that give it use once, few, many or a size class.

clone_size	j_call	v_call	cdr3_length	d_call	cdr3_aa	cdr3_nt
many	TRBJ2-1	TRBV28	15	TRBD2	CASSKSLAGNNEQFF	TGTGCCAGCAGTAAGTCACTAGCGGGGAACAATGAGCAGTTCTTC
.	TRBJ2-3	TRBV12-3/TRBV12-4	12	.	CASSALRHTQYF	TGTGCCAGCAGTGCGCTCCGACATACGCAGTATTTT
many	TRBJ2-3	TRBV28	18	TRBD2	CASSLEWRVAGVADTQYF	TGTGCCAGCAGTTTAGAGTGGCGAGTAGCGGGAGTGGCAGATACGCAGTATTTT
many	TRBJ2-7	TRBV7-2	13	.	CASSLYFSYEQYF	TGTGCCAGCAGTTTATACTTCTCCTACGAGCAGTACTTC
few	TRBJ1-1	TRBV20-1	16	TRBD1	CSASSHRDSSDTEAFF	TGCAGTGCTAGTAGCCACCGGGACAGTTCGGACACTGAAGCTTTCTTT
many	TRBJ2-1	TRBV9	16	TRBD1	CASSVAGGSSYNEQFF	TGTGCCAGCAGCGTGGCAGGGGGAAGCTCCTACAATGAGCAGTTCTTC
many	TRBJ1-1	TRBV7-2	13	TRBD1	CASSLRQGGEAFF	TGTGCCAGCAGCTTAAGACAGGGAGGTGAAGCTTTCTTT
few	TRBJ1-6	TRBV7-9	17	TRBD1	CASSFLGQGAYNSPLHF	TGTGCCAGCAGCTTTTTGGGACAGGGGGCCTATAACTCACCCCTCCACTTT
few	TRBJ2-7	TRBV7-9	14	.	CASSLTGQSFEQYF	TGTGCCAGCAGCTTGACCGGACAGTCCTTCGAGCAGTACTTC
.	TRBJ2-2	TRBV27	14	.	CASAPGLNTGELFF	TGTGCCAGCGCTCCAGGGCTCAACACCGGGGAGCTGTTTTTT
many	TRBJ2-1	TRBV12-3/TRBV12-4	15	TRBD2	CASSLVAGGAGEQFF	TGTGCCAGCAGTTTAGTCGCCGGGGGGGCCGGGGAGCAGTTCTTC
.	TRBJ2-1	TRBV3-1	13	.	CASSQDGWGEQFF	TGTGCCAGCAGCCAAGATGGCTGGGGTGAGCAGTTCTTC
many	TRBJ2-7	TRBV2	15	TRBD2	CASSEEASGPHEQYF	TGTGCCAGCAGTGAAGAGGCTAGCGGGCCCCACGAGCAGTACTTC
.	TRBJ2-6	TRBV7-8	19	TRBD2	CASSPREGSWNSGANVLTF	TGTGCCAGCAGCCCTCGGGAGGGTAGTTGGAACTCTGGGGCCAACGTCCTGACTTTC
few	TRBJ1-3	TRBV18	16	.	CASSLLDSGYGNTIYF	TGTGCCAGCTCACTCCTAGATTCGGGTTACGGAAACACCATATATTTT
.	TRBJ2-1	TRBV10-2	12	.	CASSEGGDEQFF	TGCGCCAGCAGTGAAGGGGGGGATGAGCAGTTCTTC
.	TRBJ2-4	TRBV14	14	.	CASSQGTLGNIQYF	TGTGCCAGCAGCCAAGGGACACTTGGAAACATTCAGTACTTC
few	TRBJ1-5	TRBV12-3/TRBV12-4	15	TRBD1	CASIRTGDSNQPQHF	TGTGCCAGCATCCGGACAGGGGATAGCAATCAGCCCCAGCATTTT
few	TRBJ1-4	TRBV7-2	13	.	CASSGAANEKLFF	TGTGCCAGCAGCGGAGCGGCTAATGAAAAACTGTTTTTT
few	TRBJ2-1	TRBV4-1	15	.	CASSQERVLYNEQFF	TGCGCCAGCAGCCAAGAAAGAGTACTATACAATGAGCAGTTCTTC
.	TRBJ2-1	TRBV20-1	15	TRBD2	CSALPGTSVRNEQFF	TGCAGTGCTCTCCCTGGGACTAGCGTTCGGAATGAGCAGTTCTTC
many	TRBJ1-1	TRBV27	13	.	CASRDGTGTEAFF	TGTGCCAGCAGGGATGGCACGGGCACTGAAGCTTTCTTT
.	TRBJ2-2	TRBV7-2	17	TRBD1	CASSFRTGERRTGELFF	TGTGCCAGCAGCTTTAGGACAGGGGAAAGGAGAACCGGGGAGCTGTTTTTT
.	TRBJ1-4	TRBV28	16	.	CASSSRVRFYNEKLFF	TGTGCCAGCAGTTCGAGGGTTCGTTTCTATAATGAAAAACTGTTTTTT
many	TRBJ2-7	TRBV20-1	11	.	CSARSSYEQYF	TGCAGTGCTAGGAGCTCCTACGAGCAGTACTTC
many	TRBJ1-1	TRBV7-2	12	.	CASSYDRHEAFF	TGTGCCAGCAGTTATGACAGGCATGAAGCTTTCTTT
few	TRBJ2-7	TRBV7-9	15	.	CASSLEAKLGYEQYF	TGTGCCAGCAGCTTAGAAGCTAAGTTGGGCTACGAGCAGTACTTC
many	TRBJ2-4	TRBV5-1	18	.	CASSSGRLGGAPKNIQYF	TGCGCCAGCAGCTCGGGGAGGTTAGGGGGCGCACCCAAAAACATTCAGTACTTC
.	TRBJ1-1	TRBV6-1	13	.	CASRPTGYTEAFF	TGTGCCAGCAGACCGACAGGCTACACTGAAGCTTTCTTT
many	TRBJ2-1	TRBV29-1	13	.	CSAISGSYNEQFF	TGCAGCGCAATATCTGGGTCTTATAATGAGCAGTTCTTC
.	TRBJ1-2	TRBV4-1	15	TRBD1	CASSQGTGYNYGYTF	TGCGCCAGCAGCCAAGGGACAGGCTATAACTATGGCTACACCTTC
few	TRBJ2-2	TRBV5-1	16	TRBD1	CASSLGQGAFTGELFF	TGCGCCAGCAGCTTGGGGCAGGGGGCTTTCACCGGGGAGCTGTTTTTT